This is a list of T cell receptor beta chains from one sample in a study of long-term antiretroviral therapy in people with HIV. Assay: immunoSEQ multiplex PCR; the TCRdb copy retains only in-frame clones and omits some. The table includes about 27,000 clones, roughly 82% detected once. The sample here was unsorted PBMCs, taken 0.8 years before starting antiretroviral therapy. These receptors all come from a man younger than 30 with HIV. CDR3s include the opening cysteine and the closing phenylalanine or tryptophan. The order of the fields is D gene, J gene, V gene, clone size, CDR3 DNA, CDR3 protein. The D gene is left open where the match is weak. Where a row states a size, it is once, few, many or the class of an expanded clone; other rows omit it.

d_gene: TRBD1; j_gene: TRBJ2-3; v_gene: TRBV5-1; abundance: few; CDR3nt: TGCGCCAGCAGCCTGCAAGGACAGGGGTCAGGAGATACGCAGTATTTT; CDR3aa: CASSLQGQGSGDTQYF
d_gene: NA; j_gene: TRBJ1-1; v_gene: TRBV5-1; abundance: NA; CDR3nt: TGCGCCAGCAGCTTGGAAGGGGGGGGGCGAGCTTTCTTT; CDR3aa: CASSLEGGGRAFF
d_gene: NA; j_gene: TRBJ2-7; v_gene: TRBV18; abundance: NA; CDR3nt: TGTGCCAGCTCACCTATAGTTGACTCCTACGAGCAGTACTTC; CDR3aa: CASSPIVDSYEQYF
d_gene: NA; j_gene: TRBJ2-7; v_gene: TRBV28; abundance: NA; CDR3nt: TGTGCCAGCAGTACAGGTAACGAGCAGTACTTC; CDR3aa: CASSTGNEQYF
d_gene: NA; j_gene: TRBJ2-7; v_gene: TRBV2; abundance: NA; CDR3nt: TGTGCCAGCAGTGTTACCTACGAGCAGTACTTC; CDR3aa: CASSVTYEQYF
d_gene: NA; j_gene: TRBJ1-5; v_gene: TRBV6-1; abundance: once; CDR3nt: TGTGCCAGCAGTGTCGACCGGGCCCGTAGGGCCAATCAGCCCCAGCATTTT; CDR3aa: CASSVDRARRANQPQHF
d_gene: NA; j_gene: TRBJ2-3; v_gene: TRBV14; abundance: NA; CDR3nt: TGTGCCAGCAGCCCCTCGCCGACTATTGGCACAGATACGCAGTATTTT; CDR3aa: CASSPSPTIGTDTQYF
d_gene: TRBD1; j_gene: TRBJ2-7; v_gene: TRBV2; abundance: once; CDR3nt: TGTGCCAGCAGTGCCACAGGGGGGTATACCTACGAGCAGTACTTC; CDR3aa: CASSATGGYTYEQYF
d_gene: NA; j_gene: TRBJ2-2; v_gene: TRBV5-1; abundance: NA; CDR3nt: TGCGCCAGCAGCTTCCCGGGACGGGAGAACACCGGGGAGCTGTTTTTT; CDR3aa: CASSFPGRENTGELFF
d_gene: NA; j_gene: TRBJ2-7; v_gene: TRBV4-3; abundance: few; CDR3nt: TGCGCCAGCAGCCAACGAGCCGGGGGAGCCTACGAGCAGTACTTC; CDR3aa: CASSQRAGGAYEQYF
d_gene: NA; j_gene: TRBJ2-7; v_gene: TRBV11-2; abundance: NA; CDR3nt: TGTGCCAGCAGCTTAGGGCTGGGTGCCTACGAGCAGTACTTC; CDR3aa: CASSLGLGAYEQYF
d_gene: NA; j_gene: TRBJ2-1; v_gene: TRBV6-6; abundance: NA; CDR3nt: TGTGCCAGCAGTCTTGGTAATGAGCAGTTCTTC; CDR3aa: CASSLGNEQFF
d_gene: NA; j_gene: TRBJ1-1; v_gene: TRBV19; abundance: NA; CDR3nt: TGTGCCAGTAGTATGTTGGGGGTGGGGAACACTGAAGCTTTCTTT; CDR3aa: CASSMLGVGNTEAFF
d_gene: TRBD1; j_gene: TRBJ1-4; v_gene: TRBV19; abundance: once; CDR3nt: TGTGCCAGTACTCGAGGGGGCGCGAGGGAAAAACTGTTTTTT; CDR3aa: CASTRGGAREKLFF
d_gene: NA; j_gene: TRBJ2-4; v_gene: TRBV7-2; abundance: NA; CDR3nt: TGTGCCAGCAGCCCCGGCAGGGGCAAAAACATTCAGTACTTC; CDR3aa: CASSPGRGKNIQYF
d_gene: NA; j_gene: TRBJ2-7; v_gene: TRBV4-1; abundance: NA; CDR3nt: TGCGCCAGCAGCCAAGATCTCAGGACAGGGAGGGTGTACGAGCAGTACTTC; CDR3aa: CASSQDLRTGRVYEQYF
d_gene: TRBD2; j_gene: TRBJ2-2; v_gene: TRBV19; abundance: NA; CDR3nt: TGTGCCAGTAGTATAGAAGGGACTAGGAGCACCGGGGAGCTGTTTTTT; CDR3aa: CASSIEGTRSTGELFF
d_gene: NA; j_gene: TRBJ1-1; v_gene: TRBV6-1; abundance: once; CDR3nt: TGTGCCAGCAGTAACACTCTGAGGGACACTGAAGCTTTCTTT; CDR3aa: CASSNTLRDTEAFF
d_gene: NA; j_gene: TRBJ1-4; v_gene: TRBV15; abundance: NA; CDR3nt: TGTGCCACGGGGGAGAGGAATGAAAAACTGTTTTTT; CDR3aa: CATGERNEKLFF
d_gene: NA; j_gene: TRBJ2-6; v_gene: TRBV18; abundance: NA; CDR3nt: TGTGCCAGCTCAACCCGGCCGAGCTCTGGGGCCAACGTCCTGACTTTC; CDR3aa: CASSTRPSSGANVLTF
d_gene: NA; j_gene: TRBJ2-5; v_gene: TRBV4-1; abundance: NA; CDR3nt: TGCGCCAGCAGCCAAGAGAGGGGCTTAAATTTCTTGGGGATGGAGACCCAGTACTTC; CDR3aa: CASSQERGLNFLGMETQYF